These T cell receptor beta chains were read from a single sample in a study of cytomegalovirus exposure and HLA in healthy donors. The assay was immunoSEQ multiplex PCR, and TCRdb's table has in-frame clones only and misses some. This table has over 100,000 clones, about 74% appearing once. Sequencing was done on a sample of PBMCs. Receptors were obtained from a male donor in good health and CMV-seropositive. Both conserved end residues are part of each CDR3. A D gene is named only where the DNA matches it firmly. Expanded clones get a size class; other rows say once, few or many, or leave the size out.

clone_size: -
d_call: TRBD1
cdr3_length: 13
v_call: TRBV28
j_call: TRBJ1-2
cdr3_aa: CASREGQAYGYTF
cdr3_nt: TGTGCCAGCAGGGAGGGACAGGCCTATGGCTACACCTTC

clone_size: -
d_call: -
cdr3_length: 16
v_call: TRBV2
j_call: TRBJ1-2
cdr3_aa: CASSPLKTGANYGYTF
cdr3_nt: TGTGCCAGCAGTCCCCTTAAGACAGGAGCTAACTATGGCTACACCTTC

clone_size: -
d_call: -
cdr3_length: 15
v_call: TRBV27
j_call: TRBJ2-5
cdr3_aa: CASAVGRGIQETQYF
cdr3_nt: TGTGCCAGCGCCGTCGGCAGGGGAATTCAAGAGACCCAGTACTTC

clone_size: -
d_call: TRBD2
cdr3_length: 14
v_call: TRBV5-4
j_call: TRBJ2-1
cdr3_aa: CASSLPSGYNEQFF
cdr3_nt: TGTGCCAGCAGCCTACCTAGCGGTTACAATGAGCAGTTCTTC

clone_size: -
d_call: -
cdr3_length: 14
v_call: TRBV27
j_call: TRBJ2-7
cdr3_aa: CASSLAPKGDEQYF
cdr3_nt: TGTGCCAGCAGTCTAGCGCCCAAAGGCGACGAGCAGTACTTC

clone_size: -
d_call: -
cdr3_length: 13
v_call: TRBV10-3
j_call: TRBJ1-5
cdr3_aa: CAISGQGNQPQHF
cdr3_nt: TGTGCCATCAGTGGGCAGGGCAATCAGCCCCAGCATTTT

clone_size: few
d_call: -
cdr3_length: 11
v_call: TRBV2
j_call: TRBJ2-7
cdr3_aa: CASTGFGEQYF
cdr3_nt: TGTGCCAGCACAGGGTTCGGCGAGCAGTACTTC

clone_size: few
d_call: -
cdr3_length: 13
v_call: TRBV11-2
j_call: TRBJ1-5
cdr3_aa: CASSLDRDQPQHF
cdr3_nt: TGTGCCAGCAGCTTAGACAGGGATCAGCCCCAGCATTTT

clone_size: -
d_call: -
cdr3_length: 18
v_call: TRBV5-4
j_call: TRBJ2-7
cdr3_aa: CASRRTIQQGRGSYEQYF
cdr3_nt: TGTGCCAGCAGACGAACTATTCAACAGGGAAGGGGCTCCTACGAGCAGTACTTC

clone_size: -
d_call: TRBD2
cdr3_length: 15
v_call: TRBV9
j_call: TRBJ2-5
cdr3_aa: CASSVGGGSRETQYF
cdr3_nt: TGTGCCAGCAGCGTAGGGGGCGGGAGCCGGGAGACCCAGTACTTC

clone_size: -
d_call: TRBD1
cdr3_length: 15
v_call: TRBV4-1
j_call: TRBJ2-7
cdr3_aa: CASSQSGGTGRGQYF
cdr3_nt: TGCGCCAGCAGCCAAAGTGGGGGGACAGGGAGGGGGCAGTACTTC

clone_size: -
d_call: TRBD2
cdr3_length: 16
v_call: TRBV25-1
j_call: TRBJ2-1
cdr3_aa: CASSELSGRSYNEQFF
cdr3_nt: TGTGCCAGCAGTGAACTTAGCGGGCGCTCCTACAATGAGCAGTTCTTC

clone_size: -
d_call: TRBD2
cdr3_length: 14
v_call: TRBV5-1
j_call: TRBJ2-4
cdr3_aa: CASSARGVANIQYF
cdr3_nt: TGCGCCAGCTCCGCCCGGGGGGTCGCAAACATTCAGTACTTC

clone_size: -
d_call: -
cdr3_length: 15
v_call: TRBV28
j_call: TRBJ1-4
cdr3_aa: CASSSLGGINEKLFF
cdr3_nt: TGTGCCAGCAGTTCCCTAGGGGGTATTAATGAAAAACTGTTTTTT

clone_size: -
d_call: TRBD2
cdr3_length: 17
v_call: TRBV4-1
j_call: TRBJ2-7
cdr3_aa: CASSLTLSGKGSYEQYF
cdr3_nt: TGCGCCAGCAGCCTTACCCTTAGCGGGAAAGGGTCCTACGAGCAGTACTTC

clone_size: -
d_call: -
cdr3_length: 18
v_call: TRBV6-1
j_call: TRBJ2-2
cdr3_aa: CASSDPEGLRTNTGELFF
cdr3_nt: TGTGCCAGCAGTGACCCAGAGGGCCTCAGAACGAACACCGGGGAGCTGTTTTTT